The source of this T cell receptor beta chain is a study of tumor-infiltrating lymphocytes in oesophageal squamous cell carcinoma. CDR1 is SGHTA, CDR2 FQGNSA, per germline. V was pared by 1 base and J by 5 bases, with 11 bases between. This CDR3 spans 15 amino acids. A single count supports this clonotype. MiXCR, run by TCRdb on the PCR reads, gives a single entry per CDR3 protein. The table includes 18,000 or so distinct CDR3 sequences, about 43% detected once. The chain carries TRBV7-2 and TRBJ1-4; no clear D gene. The sequenced sample was normal esophageal tissue next to the tumor. This TCR derives from a male donor with esophageal squamous cell carcinoma. As DNA, the CDR3 is TGTGCCAGCAGCTTAGTAGGATCGGGAAATGAAAAACTGTTTTTT. Its translation is CASSLVGSGNEKLFF.